Below, one T cell receptor (beta chain) is given with its context. Its target is unknown. These data come from a study of OX40 agonist ivuxolimab in advanced cancers. Study overall: Treatment received earlier with anti-PD-1, anti-PD-L1 or anti-CTLA-4 agents was allowed, and 40% had some. Study results and limitations: Averaging showed that CD8+ T cells had more expanded clones than CD4+ did.

The repertoire was sequenced with immunoSEQ multiplex PCR; TCRdb's copy has only in-frame clones and lacks some. The table records some 80,000 clones, approximately 90% of them present only once. The source was CD4+ or CD8+ T cells sorted from blood, collected in a trial of the OX40 agonist ivuxolimab. The sequence was obtained from an adult with an advanced solid tumor such as melanoma, head and neck, liver or kidney cancer.

Here the CDR3 reads CASSQALAGHEQFF. CDR3 in DNA: TGCGCCAGCAGCCAAGCACTAGCGGGGCATGAGCAGTTCTTC. V is TRBV4-1 and J is TRBJ2-1, with 10 nucleotides matching TRBD2. CDR3 size: 14 residues. The germline V gene encodes CDR1 MGHRA and CDR2 YSYEKL. The V gene end was trimmed by 1 base and the J gene end by 8 bases; junction bases not matched to a gene: 2.